Listed below are T cell receptor beta chains from one sample, sequenced in a study of T cell responses to AZD1222 COVID-19 vaccine. The repertoire was sequenced with immunoSEQ multiplex PCR; TCRdb's copy has only in-frame clones and lacks some. The sample includes roughly 100,000 clones, less than 95% of them seen just once. Sequences were derived from peripheral blood, sampled 28 days after the second AZD1222 dose. These receptors were obtained from an adult who received the AZD1222 COVID-19 vaccine. The CDR3 runs from the conserved cysteine through the conserved F or W. A D gene is named only where the DNA matches it firmly. Where a row states a size, it is once, few, many or the class of an expanded clone; other rows omit it.

D gene	V gene	J gene	clone size	CDR3 DNA	CDR3 protein
-	TRBV2	TRBJ2-6	-	TGTGCCAGCATCCGGGACCCTGGGGCCAACGTCCTGACTTTC	CASIRDPGANVLTF
TRBD1	TRBV11-2	TRBJ2-1	-	TGTGCCAGCAGCCCCCTGGACAGGGTTTCCTCCAATGAGCAGTTCTTC	CASSPLDRVSSNEQFF
-	TRBV5-1	TRBJ1-1	-	TGCGCCAGCAGCTTGTTCGAGAACACTGAAGCTTTCTTT	CASSLFENTEAFF
TRBD1	TRBV19	TRBJ1-1	-	TGTGCCAGTAGTTCCCGGACAGGAGCAATCACTGAAGCTTTCTTT	CASSSRTGAITEAFF
-	TRBV18	TRBJ2-7	-	TGTGCCAGCTCACAAAACGCAGGGGGGAACTACGAGCAGTACTTC	CASSQNAGGNYEQYF
-	TRBV11-2	TRBJ2-1	few	TGTGCCAGCAGCTTAGTAAGGGGGACCAATAGTGAGCAGTTCTTC	CASSLVRGTNSEQFF
-	TRBV7-8	TRBJ1-2	-	TGTGCCAGCAGCTTAGTTTCGCGCCCCCTGAACTATGGCTACACCTTC	CASSLVSRPLNYGYTF
TRBD1	TRBV7-2	TRBJ2-7	-	TGTGCCAGCAGCTTAAAGGTCCCGGGACAGGGTTGGAACGAGCAGTACTTC	CASSLKVPGQGWNEQYF
TRBD1	TRBV3-1/TRBV3-2	TRBJ1-1	-	TGTGCCAGCAGCCCCTACTTGGGGATGACAGGGCGGAACACTGAAGCTTTCTTT	CASSPYLGMTGRNTEAFF
-	TRBV10-3	TRBJ1-1	-	TGTGCCAGCTCCCGGGACACTGAAGCTTTCTTT	CASSRDTEAFF
-	TRBV5-6	TRBJ2-1	-	TGTGCCAGCAGCTTGGTCCACGGTTACAATGAGCAGTTCTTC	CASSLVHGYNEQFF
-	TRBV6-5	TRBJ1-2	-	TGTGCCAGCAGTTTGGGGGGAGGGGTTGTATACTATGGCTACACCTTC	CASSLGGGVVYYGYTF
TRBD2	TRBV20-1	TRBJ2-2	-	TGCAGTGCTAGTGGAAGCGGGGGGGCGAATATCGGGGAGCTGTTTTTT	CSASGSGGANIGELFF
-	TRBV30	TRBJ1-1	-	TGTGCCTGGTCTCCTATTGGGAACACTGAAGCTTTCTTT	CAWSPIGNTEAFF
-	TRBV12-3/TRBV12-4	TRBJ1-2	-	TGTGCCAGCAGTAAAGACGGACCCCCTATCTACACCTTC	CASSKDGPPIYTF
TRBD1	TRBV19	TRBJ1-1	-	TGTGCCAGCGTGGGACAGAAGAACACTGAAGCTTTCTTT	CASVGQKNTEAFF
-	TRBV6-5	TRBJ1-4	-	TGTGCCAGCAGTAAGGGGGGGGCTACTAATGAAAAACTGTTTTTT	CASSKGGATNEKLFF
TRBD1	TRBV27	TRBJ1-1	-	TGTGCCAGCAGACGCCAGGGGGCAGAGAACACTGAAGCTTTCTTT	CASRRQGAENTEAFF
-	TRBV9	TRBJ2-7	-	TGTGCCAGCAGCACCCGGATGGCCCTACGCTACGAGCAGTACTTC	CASSTRMALRYEQYF
-	TRBV9	TRBJ2-3	-	TGTGCCAGCAGCGTGGGTAACACAGATACGCAGTATTTT	CASSVGNTDTQYF
-	TRBV6-2/TRBV6-3	TRBJ1-2	-	TGTGCCAGCAGTCCGCCGTTCTGGGGCTACACCTTC	CASSPPFWGYTF
-	TRBV7-9	TRBJ2-2	-	TGTGCCAGCAGCCCCCCCGTGGCAGGTGTCACCGGGGAGCTGTTTTTT	CASSPPVAGVTGELFF
-	TRBV5-1	TRBJ1-3	once	TGCGCCAGCAGCCCGTTACAGGGCGGCGGTGGAAACACCATATATTTT	CASSPLQGGGGNTIYF
TRBD1	TRBV7-9	TRBJ2-7	-	TGTGCCAGCAGCTTTGACAGGGGGCCACAGGGGGAGCAGTACTTC	CASSFDRGPQGEQYF
-	TRBV6-1	TRBJ2-1	-	TGTGCCAGCAGTGAAAGGAGCCCAAGCTCCTACAATGAGCAGTTCTTC	CASSERSPSSYNEQFF
-	TRBV7-8	TRBJ1-2	-	TGTGCCAGCAGCTTAGGGCAGCTCTATGGCTACACCTTC	CASSLGQLYGYTF
-	TRBV6-5	TRBJ1-1	-	TGTGCCAGCAGTCCCCGGGCCCTGGGACCCACTGAAGCTTTCTTT	CASSPRALGPTEAFF